This TCR beta chain was sequenced during a study of cytomegalovirus exposure and HLA in healthy donors (dated by TCRdb to 2016 to 2017). General notes on the study: An earlier analysis of roughly 630 of the donors reported 250 to 350 Gb of sequence data and 100 million to 130 million unique TCR beta sequences from around 200 million T cells. About 300 gigabases of sequencing data and approximately 85 million unique TCR sequences were included in an early release covering around 600 HLA-typed donors. The genetic ancestry cluster associated with self-reported Caucasian donors included 81% of the 350 to 500 genotyped donors. The aim of the study was to test whether cataloging public T cell receptors could identify signatures of past pathogen exposure. The T cell repertoires of around 670 subjects were profiled by immunosequencing and related to cytomegalovirus serostatus. A separate validation cohort of approximately 120 different subjects was used in addition to the approximately 670-subject first cohort. High-throughput TCR immunosequencing, statistical association of individual TCRs with disease status, and machine learning were combined to predict cytomegalovirus infection status. In a later analysis, previously published TCR beta repertoires from hundreds of donors were re-analyzed and high-resolution HLA genotyping was added so that TCR occurrence patterns could be studied. The later analysis used no new phenotypic data to find candidate immune exposures, relying instead on TCR beta sequences and their occurrence across donors. An earlier analysis of around 580 of the donors used high-throughput TCR beta sequencing to judge whether each TCR beta V gene segment behaved as functional or pseudogenic. Donor age, sex, ethnicity and CMV serostatus were collected together with the repertoire data. In a later genetic analysis, genome-wide SNP genotypes for about three fifths of the 666 donors were used, and that subset was treated as a discovery cohort. All discovery cohort repertoires had been generated using a single sequencing platform. Class I and class II HLA loci were covered by the typing at four-digit resolution. The number of donors typed differed by locus, with about 629-630 for A, B, C, DRB1 and DQB1, more than 500 for DQA1, 600 to 610 for DPA1, and approximately 470 for DPB1. Roughly 5 DR-DQ haplotypes were treated as single units for association and clustering because of strong linkage in the cohort. On average, approximately 250,000 unique TCR beta nucleotide sequences were sequenced per donor among about 400 genotyped donors of the cohort, with roughly 19% of those sequences being non-productive.

Overall study results and their limits: In a later analysis, the rate of TCR association differed among HLA loci, with DRB1 alleles having the most associated TCRs and HLA-C alleles having the fewest. Because HLA typing was missing for some donors at each locus, association tests included only the typed subset. CMV serostatus was the only immune exposure information available for the cohort. In a later analysis, most CMV-associated TCR beta chains were found to appear HLA-restricted, with HLA associations seemingly driven largely by CMV exposure. In a later genetic analysis, a missense DCLRE1C variant was associated with V-gene and J-gene trimming of TCR beta chains, and the association was replicated in an independent cohort. In vitro tests confirmed that a few of the cytomegalovirus-associated TCR beta chains recognize cytomegalovirus antigens. The authors suggested that the approach could potentially be generalized to other disease states and immunological phenotypes. At a false discovery rate of 0.05, a later analysis linked 16,951 TCR beta sequences to specific HLA alleles. Cytomegalovirus status was reported to be diagnosed by the classifier with high specificity and sensitivity in both the original and validation cohorts. The cohort was sequenced for TCR beta chains only, and without alpha or paired-chain data the features that could be detected were limited. The 87-base-pair reads could not distinguish some IMGT-functional V segments, including TRBV6-2 and TRBV6-3, so those segments were excluded. Some 16 rarely observed V segments, including chromosome 9 orphons, were excluded from the earlier analysis of 550 to 700 of the donors because counts were too low. In a later genetic analysis, fewer N-insertions in productive TCRs were reported among donors in an Asian-associated ancestry cluster than the approximately 670-donor mean. The presence/absence analyses assumed that sequencing depth was roughly uniform across donors, and that assumption may not be true. Compared with equally common non-associated chains, HLA-associated TCR beta chains in a later analysis were more clonally expanded and had lower generation probabilities. Assigning TCR associations to individual alleles was difficult when HLA alleles, especially DR and DQ, strongly co-occurred. A total of fewer than 200 TCR beta chains were listed by the study as associated with cytomegalovirus. In an earlier analysis of around 600 of the donors, most TCR beta V segments appeared in productive rearrangements about 90% or about 30% of the time, broadly matching IMGT annotations. A further reported finding was that TCR beta sequences accurately predicted the HLA-A and HLA-B alleles for most subjects in the first cohort. Most TCR sequences were seen in very few donors, while some public TCRs were found in many individuals. In a later analysis, several top co-occurrence clusters were reported to appear linked to parvovirus B19, influenza, CMV and Epstein-Barr virus. A group of highly shared sequence variants was considered likely to be a technical artifact of the sequencing pipeline. Linkage disequilibrium might explain the correlated functional status among segregating V segments, but an unknown experimental factor could not be ruled out.

This clone has more than one count but fewer than ten. Its antigen is still unknown. No base quality information exists; no much larger clone differs at one position. The cohort consisted of 600 or so healthy bone marrow donors. Cohort members were all nominally healthy when sampled, although unrecorded immune exposures were likely present. The donor was CMV seronegative and was included in the group of several hundred seronegative cohort members. A peripheral blood sample was provided by each donor, and peripheral blood mononuclear cells were used for TCR beta sequencing. Genomic DNA was extracted from the blood cell samples with the Qiagen DNeasy Blood Extraction Kit. The CDR3 has 16 amino acids, counting the end cysteine and phenylalanine. Here the CDR3 DNA is all that survives: 48 bases in frame from base 1. V is trimmed back by 6 bases and J by 10 bases, and the junction contains 17 bases that no gene match accounts for. CDR1 and CDR2 were assigned from the germline V gene as SGHTA and FQGNSA.

Library generation was performed with the immunoSEQ multiplex PCR assay. The multiplex PCR relied on a mix of 60 forward primers for TCR Vbeta segments and 13 reverse primers for TCR Jbeta segments. The CDR3 region of rearranged TCR beta genes was amplified from genomic DNA with a multiplex PCR assay. The Illumina HiSeq System was used to sequence the amplified TCR beta libraries as 87-base-pair reads. The original pipeline was this. Across the 500 to 700 repertoires, a later analysis counted approximately 83 million unique TCR beta chains, some 11 million of which were shared by at least two donors. Raw reads were error-corrected and collapsed into unique sequences by a nearest-neighbor algorithm in which closely related sequences were merged to remove PCR and sequencing errors. V, D and J gene segments were assigned by aligning CDR3 sequences to IMGT reference sequences. For a sequence to be retained, a match of at least six nucleotides to both a V gene segment and a J gene segment was required. A rearrangement counted as productive if the CDR3 had no stop codons and remained in frame with V and J, and every other rearrangement counted as non-productive. Following IMGT convention, CDR3 was defined as the stretch from the second conserved V-encoded cysteine to the conserved J-encoded phenylalanine. The earlier analysis of roughly 590 of the donors excluded any sequence lacking an unambiguous match to a single V gene segment. An earlier analysis of fewer than 750 of the donors called V segments functional above 56.7% productive rearrangements and segregating when the between-donor standard deviation exceeded 5%. A statistical classification framework was built to diagnose cytomegalovirus status from the catalog of TCR beta chain sequences. A later analysis assigned V and J genes by comparing TCR nucleotide sequences with IMGT/GENE-DB human TR gene sequences. Using the TCRdist pipeline, a later analysis assigned CDR3 sequences along with most-parsimonious VDJ recombination scenarios. In a later analysis, each TCR beta chain was defined by its CDR3 amino acid sequence together with its V-gene family, and reads without a unique V-gene family were excluded. A later analysis removed several hundred highly shared, low-generation-probability nucleotide sequences to deal with suspected cross-contamination and a sequencing artifact. In a later analysis, a clonal expansion index for each public chain was calculated from normalized within-repertoire ranks of inferred template counts. Generation probabilities in a later analysis came from a VDJ recombination model fitted to out-of-frame rearrangements, and those results were checked against IGoR. Hypergeometric tests were used in a later analysis to score TCR-TCR, TCR-HLA and TCR-CMV co-occurrence, with a repertoire-size bias correction applied to the TCR pairs. False discovery rates were estimated in a later analysis by permuting HLA or CMV assignments 20 times. In a later analysis, co-occurring TCRs were grouped with DBSCAN, and TCRdist sequence similarity was added when clustering was performed within HLA-allele-positive subsets. Repertoires with fewer than 30,000 or more than 120,000 public chains, plus five repertoires with anomalous nucleotide sharing, were excluded from co-occurrence clustering. TCRdb mirrors the immuneACCESS table, restricted to in-frame sequences. Some clones are absent from its copies; in checked studies, under half trace to an unresolved V gene, and the reason for the others is unknown. That table supplies the V and J calls and clone size; D and trimming were determined from the DNA. This sample comprises about 140,000 clones, about 74% of them detected only once. 2.5% to 4% of the sample belongs to the ten largest clones.

Here the chain combines TRBV7-2 and TRBJ1-2; TRBD1 fits 10 bases in the junction. The source of this sequence is a man between 40 and 49 years old in good health and CMV-seronegative. The sample comprised PBMCs. The DNA reads as follows: TGTGCCAGCAGAGGGGCCCCCCGGGACAGGGGCCTATACTACACCTTC. Its translation reads: CASRGAPRDRGLYYTF.